This TCR beta chain was retrieved from a study of T cell changes during pregnancy in multiple sclerosis. The assay was immunoSEQ multiplex PCR, and TCRdb's table has in-frame clones only and misses some. Here the sample spans tens of thousands of clones, roughly 90% being singletons. This CDR3 has 13 residues. Per germline, CDR1 LGHNA and CDR2 YSLEER. Trimming left V 0 bases short and J 4 bases short, with 6 bases between. This chain uses TRBV4-3 with TRBJ2-5, with D possibly matching TRBD1 (5 bases). This TCR came from a female donor in good health, enrolled as a control in a pregnancy study. This material consisted of peripheral blood, taken in the second trimester of pregnancy. The CDR3 nucleotides are TGCGCCAGCAGCCAAGATAGGGGAGAGACCCAGTACTTC. As protein: CASSQDRGETQYF.